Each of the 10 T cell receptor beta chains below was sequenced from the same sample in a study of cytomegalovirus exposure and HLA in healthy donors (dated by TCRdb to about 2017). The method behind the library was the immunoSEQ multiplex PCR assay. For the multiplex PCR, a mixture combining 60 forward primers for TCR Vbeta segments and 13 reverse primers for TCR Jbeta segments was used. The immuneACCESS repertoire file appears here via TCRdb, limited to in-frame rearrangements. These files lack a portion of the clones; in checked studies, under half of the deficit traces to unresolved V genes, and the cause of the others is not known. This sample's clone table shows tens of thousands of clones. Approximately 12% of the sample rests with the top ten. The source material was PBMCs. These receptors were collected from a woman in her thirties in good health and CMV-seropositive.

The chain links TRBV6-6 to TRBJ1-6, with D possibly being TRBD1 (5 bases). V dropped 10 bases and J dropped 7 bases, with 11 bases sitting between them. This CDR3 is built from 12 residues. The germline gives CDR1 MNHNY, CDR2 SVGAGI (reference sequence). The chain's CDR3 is CATRDSNSPLHF. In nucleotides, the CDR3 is TGTGCCACCCGGGACTCCAATTCACCCCTCCACTTT.

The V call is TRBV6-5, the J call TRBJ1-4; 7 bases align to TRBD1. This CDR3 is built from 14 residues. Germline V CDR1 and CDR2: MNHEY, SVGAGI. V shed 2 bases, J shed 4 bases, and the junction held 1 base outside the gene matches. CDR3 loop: CASSYGQDNEKLFF. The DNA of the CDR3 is TGTGCCAGCAGTTACGGACAGGATAATGAAAAACTGTTTTTT.

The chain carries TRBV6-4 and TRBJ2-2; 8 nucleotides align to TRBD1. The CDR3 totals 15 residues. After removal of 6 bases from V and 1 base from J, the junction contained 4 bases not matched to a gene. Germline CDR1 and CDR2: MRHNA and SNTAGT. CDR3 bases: TGTGCCAGCAGCTCCGGGACAGGGAACACCGGGGAGCTGTTTTTT. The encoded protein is CASSSGTGNTGELFF.

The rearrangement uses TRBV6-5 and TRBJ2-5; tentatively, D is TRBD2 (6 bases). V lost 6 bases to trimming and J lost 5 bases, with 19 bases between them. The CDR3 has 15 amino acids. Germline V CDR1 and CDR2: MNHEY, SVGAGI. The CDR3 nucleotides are TGTGCCAGCAGCCAGAGACCGGGAGCCGGTGAGACCCAGTACTTC. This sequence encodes CASSQRPGAGETQYF.

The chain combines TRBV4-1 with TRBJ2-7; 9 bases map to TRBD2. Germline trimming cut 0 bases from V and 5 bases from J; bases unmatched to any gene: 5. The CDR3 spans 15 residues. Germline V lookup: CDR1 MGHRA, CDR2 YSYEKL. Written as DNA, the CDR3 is TGCGCCAGCAGCCAAGAACTAGCGGGTTTCCACGAGCAGTACTTC. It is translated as CASSQELAGFHEQYF.

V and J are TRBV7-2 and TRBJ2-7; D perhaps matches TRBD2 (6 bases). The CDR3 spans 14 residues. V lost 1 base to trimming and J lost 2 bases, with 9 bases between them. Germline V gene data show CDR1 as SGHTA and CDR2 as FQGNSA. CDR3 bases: TGTGCCAGCAGCTTAGGTGCGGGACCCTACGAGCAGTACTTC. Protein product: CASSLGAGPYEQYF.

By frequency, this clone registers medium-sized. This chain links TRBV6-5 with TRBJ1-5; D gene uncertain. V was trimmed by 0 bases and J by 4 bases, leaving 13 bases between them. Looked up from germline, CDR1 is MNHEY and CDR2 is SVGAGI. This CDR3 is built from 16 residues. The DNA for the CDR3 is TGTGCCAGCAGTTACTCTCTTGCAGGAGGTAATCAGCCCCAGCATTTT. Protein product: CASSYSLAGGNQPQHF.

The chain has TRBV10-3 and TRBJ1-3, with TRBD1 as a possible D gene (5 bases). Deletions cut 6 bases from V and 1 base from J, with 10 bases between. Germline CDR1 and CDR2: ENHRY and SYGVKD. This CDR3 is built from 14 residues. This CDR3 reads CAIRQEVSGNTIYF. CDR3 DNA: TGTGCCATCAGACAGGAAGTGTCTGGAAACACCATATATTTT.

The CDR3 nucleotides read TGCGCCAGCAGCCTCCTGGGACAGGGGACCTACGAGCAGTACTTC. This translates into CASSLLGQGTYEQYF. This chain links TRBV5-1 with TRBJ2-7; 10 nucleotides line up with TRBD1. This CDR3 region has 15 residues. Germline-derived CDR1 and CDR2 are SGHRS and YFSETQ. V was clipped by 4 bases and J by 2 bases; unmatched bases: 6.

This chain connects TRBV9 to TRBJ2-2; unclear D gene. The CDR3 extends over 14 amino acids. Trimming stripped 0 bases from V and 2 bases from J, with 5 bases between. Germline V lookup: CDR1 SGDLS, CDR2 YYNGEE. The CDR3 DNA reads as TGTGCCAGCAGCGTAGGACTCAACACCGGGGAGCTGTTTTTT. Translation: CASSVGLNTGELFF.